These 13 T cell receptor beta chains originate from one sample sequenced in a study of identifying expanded T cells in peripheral blood. Method: immunoSEQ multiplex PCR; TCRdb's copy keeps in-frame clones and lacks some. In the table there are roughly 84,000 clones, about 90% of which are singletons. The source material was blood. Receptors were obtained from a person aged 18 to 70 in good health.

The rearrangement uses TRBV19 and TRBJ1-5, with a weak D call TRBD1 (5 bases). Germline V gives CDR1 LNHDA, CDR2 SQIVND (reference sequence). The CDR3 loop spans 17 amino acids. Trimming removed 9 bases from V and 3 bases from J, with 24 bases in between. CDR3 region: CASHPGWRGVDNQPQHF. In DNA, the CDR3 is TGTGCCAGCCACCCCGGTTGGAGGGGCGTTGACAATCAGCCCCAGCATTTT. The variable domain in full, with the rest retrieved from reference TRBV19 and TRBJ1-5, is DGGITQSPKYLFRKEGQNVTLSCEQNLNHDAMYWYRQDPGQGLRLIYYSQIVNDFQKGDIAEGYSVSREKKESFPLTVTSAQKNPTAFYLCASHPGWRGVDNQPQHFGDGTRLSIL.

The chain joins TRBV7-9 to TRBJ2-5; D might be TRBD2 (6 bases). Trimming removed 6 bases from V and 5 bases from J, with 19 bases in between. Germline CDR1 reads SEHNR; CDR2 reads FQNEAQ (reference sequence). The CDR3 extends over 15 amino acids. The DNA of the CDR3 is TGTGCCAGCAGAGACCTGGGGGGTGGTAGGGAGACCCAGTACTTC. Translated: CASRDLGGGRETQYF.

This clone was observed a few times. This chain uses TRBV5-6 with TRBJ2-5; D is ambiguous. There are 11 residues in the CDR3. Germline V CDR1 and CDR2: SGHDT, YYEEEE. The ends were cut back, 7 bases at V and 2 bases at J, with 6 bases in the middle. The CDR3 sequence: CASGEQETQYF. Here the CDR3 DNA reads TGTGCCAGCGGGGAACAAGAGACCCAGTACTTC.

The rearrangement uses TRBV6-5 and TRBJ1-3, with D unresolved. Trimming cost V 0 bases and J 0 bases, with 9 bases left between them. CDR1 and CDR2 from the germline V gene are MNHEY and SVGAGI. The CDR3 covers 16 residues. The CDR3 here is CASSYSSVGSGNTIYF. The CDR3 region has the DNA TGTGCCAGCAGTTACTCTTCTGTGGGCTCTGGAAACACCATATATTTT.

The chain has TRBV19 and TRBJ2-7, with 10 nucleotides matching TRBD2. Germline CDR1 is LNHDA and CDR2 is SQIVND (reference sequence). CDR3 size: 14 residues. V lost 5 bases and J lost 6; bases outside the gene matches: 7. The CDR3 loop is CASSLAGDIGEQYF. CDR3 nucleotide sequence: TGTGCCAGTAGTCTAGCGGGAGACATTGGCGAGCAGTACTTC. Full variable domain (remainder filled in from reference TRBV19 and TRBJ2-7): DGGITQSPKYLFRKEGQNVTLSCEQNLNHDAMYWYRQDPGQGLRLIYYSQIVNDFQKGDIAEGYSVSREKKESFPLTVTSAQKNPTAFYLCASSLAGDIGEQYFGPGTRLTVT.

This clone came up once. CDR3: CASSGGASYNEQFF. The CDR3 bases are TGCGCCAGCAGTGGCGGGGCATCCTACAATGAGCAGTTCTTC. This chain uses TRBV10-1 with TRBJ2-1; D might be TRBD2 (6 bases). Deletions cut 4 bases from V and 1 base from J, with 8 bases between. The CDR3 has 14 amino acids. CDR1 and CDR2 (germline): WNHNN, SYGVQD (reference sequence).

The genes are TRBV9 and TRBJ1-6; D not certain. In germline, CDR1 is SGDLS, CDR2 YYNGEE. V lost 4 bases and J 0 bases, leaving 11 bases between the germline ends. The CDR3 is 16 amino acids. The CDR3 DNA reads TGTGCCAGCAGCTTTTCCCAAAGCTCCTATAATTCACCCCTCCACTTT. Residues: CASSFSQSSYNSPLHF.

V is TRBV19 and J is TRBJ1-5, with D unresolved. The CDR3 sequence is 14 residues long. Germline lookup yields CDR1 LNHDA and CDR2 SQIVND (reference sequence). Trimming left V 3 bases short and J 5 bases short, with 11 bases between. The CDR3 here is CASSIQSYDQPQHF. The DNA for the CDR3 is TGTGCCAGTAGTATTCAGAGCTATGATCAGCCCCAGCATTTT. Based on the CDR3 plus reference TRBV19 and TRBJ1-5, the full variable domain is DGGITQSPKYLFRKEGQNVTLSCEQNLNHDAMYWYRQDPGQGLRLIYYSQIVNDFQKGDIAEGYSVSREKKESFPLTVTSAQKNPTAFYLCASSIQSYDQPQHFGDGTRLSIL.

The chain links TRBV5-5 to TRBJ1-1, with D maybe TRBD1 (5 bases). Between the trimmed V and J ends, which lost 3 bases and 11 bases, there was a span of 11 bases. This CDR3 is 11 amino acids long. CDR1 is SGHKS, CDR2 YYEKEE, per germline (reference sequence). CDR3 amino acids: CASSWGNAAFF. As DNA, the CDR3 is TGTGCCAGCAGCTGGGGGAATGCGGCTTTCTTT. Full variable domain (missing parts from reference TRBV5-5 and TRBJ1-1): DAGVTQSPTHLIKTRGQQVTLRCSPISGHKSVSWYQQVLGQGPQFIFQYYEKEERGRGNFPDRFSARQFPNYSSELNVNALLLGDSALYLCASSWGNAAFFGQGTRLTVV.

The chain carries TRBV9 and TRBJ2-1, with D perhaps TRBD1 (6 bases). The V gene's germline CDR1 is SGDLS and CDR2 YYNGEE. Trimming left V 4 bases short and J 1 base short, with 12 bases between. This CDR3 spans 15 amino acids. In nucleotides, the CDR3 is TGTGCCAGCAGCACCAGGGGAGATTCCTACAATGAGCAGTTCTTC. As protein: CASSTRGDSYNEQFF.

CDR3 DNA: TGTGCCAGCAGCCCCGAGGCTAGCTCCTACGAGCAGTACTTC. Its protein is CASSPEASSYEQYF. V is TRBV4-2 and J is TRBJ2-7; D unclear. The CDR3 sequence is 14 residues long. V gave up 4 bases and J gave up 0 bases, with 10 bases separating them. Per the germline V gene, CDR1 is LGHNA and CDR2 is YNFKEQ.

The chain recombines TRBV13 with TRBJ2-6, with unresolved D. This CDR3 comprises 14 residues. The germline V gene has CDR1 PRHDT and CDR2 FYEKMQ (reference sequence). Trimming pared 5 bases from V and 0 bases from J, leaving 5 bases between. The CDR3 here is CASSATSGANVLTF. Here the CDR3 DNA reads TGTGCCAGCAGCGCCACCTCTGGGGCCAACGTCCTGACTTTC. Full variable domain (rest looked up from reference TRBV13 and TRBJ2-6): AAGVIQSPRHLIKEKRETATLKCYPIPRHDTVYWYQQGPGQDPQFLISFYEKMQSDKGSIPDRFSAQQFSDYHSELNMSSLELGDSALYFCASSATSGANVLTFGAGSRLTVL.

The rearrangement joins TRBV5-1 to TRBJ2-2; D may be TRBD1 or TRBD2 (5 bases each). Germline V gene sequence: CDR1 SGHRS, CDR2 YFSETQ. Trimming cost V 4 bases and J 1 base, with 11 bases left between them. This CDR3 is 15 amino acids long. The CDR3 sequence: CASSRGTGNTGELFF. CDR3 coding DNA: TGCGCCAGCAGCCGTGGGACCGGGAACACCGGGGAGCTGTTTTTT.